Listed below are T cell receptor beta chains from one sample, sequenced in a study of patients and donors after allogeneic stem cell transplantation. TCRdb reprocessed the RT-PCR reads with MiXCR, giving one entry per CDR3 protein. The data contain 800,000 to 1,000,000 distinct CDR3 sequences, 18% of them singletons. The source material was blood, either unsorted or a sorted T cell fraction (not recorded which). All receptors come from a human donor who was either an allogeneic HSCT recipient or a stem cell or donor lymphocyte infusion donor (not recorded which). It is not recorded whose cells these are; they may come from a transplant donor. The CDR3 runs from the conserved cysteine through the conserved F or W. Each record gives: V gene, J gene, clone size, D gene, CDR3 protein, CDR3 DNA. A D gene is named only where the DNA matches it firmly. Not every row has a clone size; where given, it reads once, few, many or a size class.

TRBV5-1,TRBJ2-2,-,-,CASSSYGRVTGELFF,TGCGCCAGCAGCTCTTACGGACGGGTAACCGGGGAGCTGTTTTTT
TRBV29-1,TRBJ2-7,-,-,CSVDLGPEQYF,TGCAGCGTTGACTTGGGACCCGAGCAGTACTTC
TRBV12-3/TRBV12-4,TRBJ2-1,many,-,CASSPDGPPIF,TGTGCCAGCAGTCCGGACGGGCCTCCGATCTTC
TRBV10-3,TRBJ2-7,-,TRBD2,CAISGLAGGPHEQYF,TGTGCCATCAGCGGACTAGCGGGGGGCCCTCACGAGCAGTACTTC
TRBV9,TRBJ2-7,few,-,CASSTDVSYEQYF,TGTGCCAGCAGCACAGACGTCAGCTACGAGCAGTACTTC
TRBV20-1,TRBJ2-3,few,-,CSGLQTDTQYF,TGCAGTGGCCTCCAGACAGATACGCAGTATTTT
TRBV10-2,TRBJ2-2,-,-,CASIDPGYTGELFF,TGCGCCAGCATTGATCCAGGATACACCGGGGAGCTGTTTTTT
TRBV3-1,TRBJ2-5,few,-,CASSQYRVGSDF,TGTGCCAGCAGCCAGTACAGGGTGGGATCGGACTTC
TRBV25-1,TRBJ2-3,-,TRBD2,CASSRLAPDTQYF,TGTGCCAGCAGTAGACTAGCGCCAGATACGCAGTATTTT
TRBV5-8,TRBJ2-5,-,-,CASSQGTKPKETQYF,TGTGCCAGCAGCCAAGGGACCAAACCAAAAGAGACCCAGTACTTC
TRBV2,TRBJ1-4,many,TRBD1,CASSADRGNEKLFF,TGTGCCAGCAGCGCAGACAGGGGAAATGAAAAACTGTTTTTT
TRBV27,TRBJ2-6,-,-,CASSYDLGGPGANVLTF,TGTGCCAGCAGCTATGACCTGGGAGGTCCTGGGGCCAACGTCCTGACTTTC
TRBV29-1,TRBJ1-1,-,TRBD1,CSVGRQGGTEAFF,TGCAGCGTTGGACGACAGGGTGGGACTGAAGCTTTCTTT
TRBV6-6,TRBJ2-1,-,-,CASSYGLGQFF,TGTGCCAGCAGTTATGGCCTTGGGCAGTTCTTC
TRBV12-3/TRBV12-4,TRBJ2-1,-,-,CASSFINTGYNEQFF,TGTGCCAGCAGTTTCATTAACACCGGATACAATGAGCAGTTCTTC
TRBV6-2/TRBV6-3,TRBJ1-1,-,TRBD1,CASREQGTATPRTEAFF,TGTGCCAGCAGGGAGCAAGGGACAGCAACCCCTCGCACTGAAGCTTTCTTT
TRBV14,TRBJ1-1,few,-,CASSQLAEAFF,TGTGCCAGCAGCCAATTAGCTGAAGCTTTCTTT
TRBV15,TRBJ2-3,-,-,CATSRDRGSQLDTQYF,TGTGCCACCAGCAGGGATAGGGGTTCGCAACTCGATACGCAGTATTTT
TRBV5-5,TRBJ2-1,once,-,CASRWANSYNEQFF,TGTGCCAGCAGATGGGCTAACTCCTACAATGAGCAGTTCTTC
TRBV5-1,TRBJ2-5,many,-,CASSLGDWQETQYF,TGCGCCAGCAGCTTGGGGGACTGGCAAGAGACCCAGTACTTC